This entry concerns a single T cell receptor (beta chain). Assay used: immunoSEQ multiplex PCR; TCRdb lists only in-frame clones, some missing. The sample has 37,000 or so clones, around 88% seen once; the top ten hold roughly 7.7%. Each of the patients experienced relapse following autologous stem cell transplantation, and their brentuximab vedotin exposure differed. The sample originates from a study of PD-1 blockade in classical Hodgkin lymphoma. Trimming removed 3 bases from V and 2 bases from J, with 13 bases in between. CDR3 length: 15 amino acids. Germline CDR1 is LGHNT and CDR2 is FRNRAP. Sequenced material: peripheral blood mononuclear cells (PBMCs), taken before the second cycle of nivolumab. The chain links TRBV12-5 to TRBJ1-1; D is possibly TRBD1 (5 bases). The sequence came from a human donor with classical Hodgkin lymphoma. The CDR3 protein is CASGFTGEINTEAFF. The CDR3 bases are TGTGCTAGTGGTTTCACGGGGGAGATAAACACTGAAGCTTTCTTT.